This T cell receptor (beta chain) was retrieved from a study of shared clonotypes between healthy human individuals. Looking at the study overall: The donor pool was made up of two women and a few men aged 18 to 49. Overall study findings and caveats: Larger richness was generally estimated for naive than memory subsets. Naive CD4 clonotypes were shared across a handful of donors at 5% to 6%. When compared with the clonotypes that were shared by all four sorted-subset donors, the non-shared clonotypes turned out to have lower generation probabilities.

Profiled with immunoSEQ multiplex PCR; TCRdb holds only in-frame clones, not every one. The table has 230,000 or so clones, 65% to 70% seen once. Points on this clone: As yet, its antigen is unknown.

This receptor was identified in a man aged 30-40 years in good health. Sequencing input: memory CD4+ T cells sorted from blood. Subset here: CD45RA-negative fraction.

As DNA, the CDR3 is TGCGCCAGCGCCTCGGGACAGCGCTACGAGCAGTACTTC. Its translation: CASASGQRYEQYF. This chain links TRBV23-1 with TRBJ2-7; 7 bases line up with TRBD1. TRBV23-1 falls under the ORF class, with uncertain function. The CDR3 is made up of 13 amino acids. V was clipped by 8 bases and J by 3 bases; unmatched bases: 7.